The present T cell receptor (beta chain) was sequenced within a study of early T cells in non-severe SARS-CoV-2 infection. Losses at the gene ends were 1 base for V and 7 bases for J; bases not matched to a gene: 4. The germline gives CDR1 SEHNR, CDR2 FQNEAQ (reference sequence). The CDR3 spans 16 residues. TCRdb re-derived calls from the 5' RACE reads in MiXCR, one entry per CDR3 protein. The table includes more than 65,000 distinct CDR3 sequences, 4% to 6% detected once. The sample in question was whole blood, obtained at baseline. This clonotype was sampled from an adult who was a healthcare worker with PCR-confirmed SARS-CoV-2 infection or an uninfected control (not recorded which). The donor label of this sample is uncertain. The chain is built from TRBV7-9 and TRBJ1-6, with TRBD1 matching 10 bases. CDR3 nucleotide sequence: TGTGCCAGCAGCTTAGGGATGGGACAGGGGAATTCACCCCTCCACTTT. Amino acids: CASSLGMGQGNSPLHF.